This TCR beta chain stems from a study of cytomegalovirus exposure and HLA in healthy donors. V was shortened by 2 bases and J by 4 bases, with 9 bases between the two germline ends. Per the germline V gene, CDR1 is GTSNPN and CDR2 is SVGIG (reference sequence). The CDR3 length is 13 residues. Use of 60 Vbeta and 13 Jbeta primers characterized the PCR. Profiling relied on immunoSEQ multiplex PCR, and the TCRdb table lists in-frame clones only, not all of them. The repertoire holds approximately 150,000 clones, around 85% seen once, with about 2.5% in the top ten. This receptor was taken from a male donor in good health and CMV-seronegative. The gene calls are TRBV30 and TRBJ1-5; perhaps TRBD1 as D (6 bases). The material sequenced was PBMCs. The CDR3 spells CAWSYRENQPQHF. The CDR3 nucleotides are TGTGCCTGGAGTTACAGGGAGAATCAGCCCCAGCATTTT.